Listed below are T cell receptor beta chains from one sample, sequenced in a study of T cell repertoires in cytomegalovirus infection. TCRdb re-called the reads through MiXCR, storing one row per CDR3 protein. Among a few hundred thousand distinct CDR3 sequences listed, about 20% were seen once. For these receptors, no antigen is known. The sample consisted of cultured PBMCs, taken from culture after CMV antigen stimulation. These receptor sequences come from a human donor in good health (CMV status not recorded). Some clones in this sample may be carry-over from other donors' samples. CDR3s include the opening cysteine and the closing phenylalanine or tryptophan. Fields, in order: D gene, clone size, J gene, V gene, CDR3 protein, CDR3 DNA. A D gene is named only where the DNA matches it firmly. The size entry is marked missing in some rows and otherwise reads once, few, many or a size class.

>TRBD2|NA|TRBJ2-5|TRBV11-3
CASSFWREGPKETQYF
TGTGCCAGCAGCTTTTGGCGGGAGGGCCCGAAAGAGACCCAGTACTTC
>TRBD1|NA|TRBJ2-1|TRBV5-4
CASSEGQGATYNEQFF
TGTGCCAGCAGCGAAGGACAGGGGGCAACTTACAATGAGCAGTTCTTC
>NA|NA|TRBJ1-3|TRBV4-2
CASSQGLRVISGNTIYF
TGTGCCAGCAGCCAAGGCCTACGGGTGATCTCTGGAAACACCATATATTTT
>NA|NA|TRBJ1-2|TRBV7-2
CASSLDSAAANYGYTF
TGTGCCAGCAGCTTAGATTCGGCCGCAGCGAACTATGGCTACACCTTC
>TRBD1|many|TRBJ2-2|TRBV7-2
CASSFRTGGTGELFF
TGTGCCAGCAGCTTTAGGACAGGGGGAACCGGGGAGCTGTTTTTT
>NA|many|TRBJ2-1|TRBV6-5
CASSYGGSNNEQFF
TGTGCCAGCAGTTATGGGGGGTCCAACAATGAGCAGTTCTTC
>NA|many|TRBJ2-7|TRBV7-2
CASSLDRGRPYEQYF
TGTGCCAGCAGCTTAGATCGGGGAAGGCCCTACGAGCAGTACTTC
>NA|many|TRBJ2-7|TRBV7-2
CASSLMAERYEQYF
TGTGCCAGCAGCTTAATGGCGGAACGGTACGAGCAGTACTTC
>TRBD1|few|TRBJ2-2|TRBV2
CASSDADRGPGELFF
TGTGCCAGCAGTGATGCGGACAGGGGGCCCGGGGAGCTGTTTTTT
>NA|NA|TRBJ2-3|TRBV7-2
CASSLAINTQYF
TGTGCCAGCAGCTTAGCGATAAATACGCAGTATTTT
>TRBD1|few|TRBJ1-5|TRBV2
CASSLTGQGENQPQHF
TGTGCCAGCAGTCTAACGGGACAGGGGGAAAATCAGCCCCAGCATTTT
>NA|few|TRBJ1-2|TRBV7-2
CASSPDGGGYTF
TGTGCCAGCAGCCCCGACGGCGGCGGCTACACCTTC
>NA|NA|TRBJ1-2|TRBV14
CASSPRGTSNYGYTF
TGTGCCAGCAGCCCACGAGGGACATCCAACTATGGCTACACCTTC
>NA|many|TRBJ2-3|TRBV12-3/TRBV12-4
CASSFLPDTQYF
TGTGCCAGCAGTTTCCTCCCAGATACGCAGTATTTT
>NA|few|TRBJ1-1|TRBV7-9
CASSLRGTNTEAFF
TGTGCCAGCAGCTTACGGGGGACAAACACTGAAGCTTTCTTT
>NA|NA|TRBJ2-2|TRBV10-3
CAINDYTGELFF
TGTGCCATCAATGATTACACCGGGGAGCTGTTTTTT
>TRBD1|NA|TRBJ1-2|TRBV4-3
CASSPNVDRGFYGYTF
TGCGCCAGCAGCCCTAACGTGGACAGGGGATTTTATGGCTACACCTTC
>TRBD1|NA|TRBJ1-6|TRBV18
CASSPPAPDRGNSPLHF
TGTGCCAGCTCACCACCTGCCCCAGACAGGGGTAATTCACCCCTCCACTTT
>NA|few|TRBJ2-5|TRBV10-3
CAISELAAMRETQYF
TGTGCCATCAGTGAGCTCGCCGCCATGAGGGAGACCCAGTACTTC
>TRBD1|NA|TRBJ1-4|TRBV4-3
CASSPDRGYEKLFF
TGCGCCAGCAGCCCAGACAGGGGATATGAAAAACTGTTTTTT
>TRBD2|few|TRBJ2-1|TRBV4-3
CASSPLIAGVYNEQFF
TGCGCCAGCAGCCCGCTAATAGCGGGAGTTTACAATGAGCAGTTCTTC
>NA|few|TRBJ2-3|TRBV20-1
CSARVAGRSTDTQYF
TGCAGTGCTAGGGTTGCCGGACGTAGCACAGATACGCAGTATTTT
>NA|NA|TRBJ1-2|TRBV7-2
CASSPAGYGYTF
TGTGCCAGCAGCCCAGCTGGGTATGGCTACACCTTC
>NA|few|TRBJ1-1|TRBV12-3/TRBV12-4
CASSLGGAVNTEAFF
TGTGCCAGCAGTTTAGGGGGGGCGGTGAACACTGAAGCTTTCTTT
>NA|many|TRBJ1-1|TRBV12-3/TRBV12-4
CASSTADGITEAFF
TGTGCCAGCAGCACTGCCGACGGAATCACTGAAGCTTTCTTT
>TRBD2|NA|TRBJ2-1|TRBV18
CASSPPEGAGDPYNEQFF
TGTGCCAGCTCACCCCCCGAGGGAGCGGGAGACCCCTACAATGAGCAGTTCTTC
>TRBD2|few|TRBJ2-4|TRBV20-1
CSAPLIAGGNIQYF
TGCAGTGCTCCGCTCATAGCGGGAGGGAATATTCAGTACTTC
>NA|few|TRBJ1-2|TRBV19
CASSIRWAGPLANYGYTF
TGTGCCAGTAGTATAAGGTGGGCAGGGCCCCTGGCTAACTATGGCTACACCTTC
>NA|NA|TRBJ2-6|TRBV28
CASSFARVGANVLTF
TGTGCCAGCAGTTTTGCCCGGGTTGGGGCCAACGTCCTGACTTTC
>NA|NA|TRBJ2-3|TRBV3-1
CASSPRRRNTDTQYF
TGTGCCAGCAGCCCCCGGCGGAGAAACACAGATACGCAGTATTTT
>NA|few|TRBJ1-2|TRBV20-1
CSAPSGQGYGYTF
TGCAGTGCCCCGAGCGGGCAGGGCTATGGCTACACCTTC
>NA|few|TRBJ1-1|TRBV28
CASSPPVRNTEAFF
TGTGCCAGCAGTCCCCCAGTTCGGAACACTGAAGCTTTCTTT
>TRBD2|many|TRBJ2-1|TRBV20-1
CSASILGRPYNEQFF
TGCAGTGCTAGTATTCTCGGGAGGCCCTACAATGAGCAGTTCTTC
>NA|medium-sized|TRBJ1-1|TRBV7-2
CASSELTETEAFF
TGTGCCAGCAGCGAGCTTACAGAGACTGAAGCTTTCTTT
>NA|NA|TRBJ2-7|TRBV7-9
CASSLASGHQILHEQYF
TGTGCCAGCAGCTTAGCTTCGGGACACCAAATACTCCACGAGCAGTACTTC
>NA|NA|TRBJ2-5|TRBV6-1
CASSRTTGTQYF
TGTGCCAGCAGCCGGACTACCGGGACCCAGTACTTC
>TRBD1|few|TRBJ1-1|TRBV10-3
CAISESRTGDMNTEAFF
TGTGCCATCAGTGAAAGCAGGACAGGGGACATGAACACTGAAGCTTTCTTT
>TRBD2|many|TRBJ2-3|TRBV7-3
CASSLTAGDYTDTQYF
TGTGCCAGCAGCTTAACCGCGGGGGACTACACAGATACGCAGTATTTT
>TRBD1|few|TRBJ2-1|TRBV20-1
CSARGLPPGQSSYNEQFF
TGCAGTGCTAGAGGCCTCCCCCCGGGACAGAGCTCCTACAATGAGCAGTTCTTC
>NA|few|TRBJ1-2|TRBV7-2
CASSLVVGETVGYTF
TGTGCCAGCAGCTTAGTTGTAGGGGAGACGGTTGGCTACACCTTC
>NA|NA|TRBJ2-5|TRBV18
CASSLDRPAMETQYF
TGTGCCAGCTCTCTCGACAGGCCGGCCATGGAGACCCAGTACTTC
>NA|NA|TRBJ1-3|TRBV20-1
CSARDNQRSGNTIYF
TGCAGTGCTAGAGATAATCAACGCTCTGGAAACACCATATATTTT
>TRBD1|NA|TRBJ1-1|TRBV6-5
CASSYSGTGVGDTEAFF
TGTGCCAGCAGTTACTCGGGGACAGGGGTAGGGGACACTGAAGCTTTCTTT
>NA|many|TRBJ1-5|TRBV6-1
CASSEFSRSRNQPQHF
TGTGCCAGCAGTGAATTCTCCAGGAGCCGCAATCAGCCCCAGCATTTT
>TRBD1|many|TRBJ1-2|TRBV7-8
CASSLGDRPNYGYTF
TGTGCCAGCAGCTTAGGGGACAGGCCCAACTATGGCTACACCTTC
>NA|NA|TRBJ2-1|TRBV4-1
CASSHPGSSYNEQFF
TGCGCCAGCAGCCACCCCGGGAGCTCCTACAATGAGCAGTTCTTC
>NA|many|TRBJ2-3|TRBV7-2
CASSLEADTQYF
TGTGCCAGCAGCTTAGAGGCAGATACGCAGTATTTT
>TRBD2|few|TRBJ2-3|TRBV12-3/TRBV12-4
CASSLASGRATQYF
TGTGCCAGCAGTTTAGCTAGCGGGAGGGCTACGCAGTATTTT
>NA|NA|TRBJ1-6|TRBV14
CASSQSVRFQYNSPLHF
TGTGCCAGCAGCCAGTCTGTCCGGTTTCAGTATAATTCACCCCTCCACTTT
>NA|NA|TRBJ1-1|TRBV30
CAWIGSRAKDTEAFF
TGTGCCTGGATCGGCAGTCGGGCAAAGGACACTGAAGCTTTCTTT